One sample yielded the 21 T cell receptor beta chains listed below, sequenced in a study of control samples from healthy donors and cancer patients. TCRdb keeps only in-frame clones here, not all; method: immunoSEQ multiplex PCR. This sample carries about 60,000 clones, around nine tenths of them seen once, and the ten largest clones take more than 0.95%. The sequencing sample was made of PBMCs. These receptors were taken from a woman aged 45 to 65 with colorectal cancer.

CDR3 DNA: TGTGCCAGCAGCCTTACGCCGGAGGATACGCAGTATTTT. Translated, it gives CASSLTPEDTQYF. The V and J genes are TRBV3-1 (or the pseudogene TRBV3-2) and TRBJ2-3, with D uncertain. Trimming took 4 bases from V and 6 from J, leaving 11 bases between them. Germline values: CDR1 LGHDT, CDR2 YNNKEL (reference sequence). This CDR3 region has 13 residues.

This clone has just a few counts. This sequence joins TRBV11-3 and TRBJ2-3, with a weak D call TRBD1 (6 bases). In germline, CDR1 is SGHNT, CDR2 YENEEA. The CDR3 extends over 13 amino acids. V dropped 5 bases and J dropped 0 bases, with 6 bases sitting between them. This chain's CDR3 is CASSRGSTDTQYF. The CDR3 DNA is TGTGCCAGCAGCAGGGGGAGCACAGATACGCAGTATTTT.

The chain employs TRBV2 and TRBJ2-7; D call uncertain. V gave up 6 bases and J gave up 1 base, with 7 bases separating them. The CDR3 is 12 residues long. From germline, CDR1 is SNHLY and CDR2 FYNNEI. The CDR3 region has the DNA TGTGCCAGCAGATCCAGTTCCTACGAGCAGTACTTC. This codes for CASRSSSYEQYF.

CDR3 loop: CAISESGAGEEDEQFF. CDR3 sequence (DNA): TGTGCCATCAGTGAGTCGGGGGCGGGGGAGGAGGATGAGCAGTTCTTC. The chain carries TRBV10-3 and TRBJ2-1, with D perhaps TRBD2 (7 bases). V lost 0 bases, J lost 8 bases, and 17 bases lay in between. This CDR3 contains 16 residues. The germline V gene has CDR1 ENHRY and CDR2 SYGVKD.

The genes are TRBV27 and TRBJ1-2, with a possible D match to TRBD1 (5 bases). The germline gives CDR1 MNHEY, CDR2 SMNVEV (reference sequence). The CDR3 contains 13 residues. V was cut by 6 bases and J by 11 bases, with 19 bases left in between. The CDR3 sequence: CASSPLGREGYTF. DNA for the CDR3: TGTGCCAGCAGCCCCCTGGGCAGGGAGGGATACACCTTC.

This clone was found a few times. The V gene is TRBV29-1, the J gene TRBJ2-2, with TRBD2 matching 13 bases. Germline lookup yields CDR1 SQVTM and CDR2 ANQGSEA. V trimming: 7 bases; J trimming: 6 bases; junction bases outside the gene matches: 5. The CDR3 loop spans 14 amino acids. Here the CDR3 DNA reads TGCAGCGCACAAGGACTAGCGGGAGCCGGGGAGCTGTTTTTT. Its translation is CSAQGLAGAGELFF.

The V call is TRBV3-1 (or the pseudogene TRBV3-2), the J call TRBJ1-6; a possible D gene is TRBD1 (6 bases). The CDR3 spans 16 residues. The V and J ends lost 1 base and 8 bases respectively, with 15 bases between them. CDR1 is LGHDT, CDR2 YNNKEL, per germline (reference sequence). Here the CDR3 DNA reads TGTGCCAGCAGCCAAGGTACAGGGATGCTTGATTCACCCCTCCACTTT. Protein product: CASSQGTGMLDSPLHF.

The V gene is TRBV24-1, the J gene TRBJ2-1; 13 positions agree with TRBD2. CDR3 length: 17 residues. V dropped 4 bases and J dropped 8; count of bases not matched to a gene: 10. Germline-derived CDR1 and CDR2 are KGHDR and SFDVKD. The CDR3 reads CATSDKWTSGSRDEQFF. The CDR3 DNA is TGTGCCACCAGTGACAAGTGGACTAGCGGGAGTAGGGATGAGCAGTTCTTC.

V usage is TRBV19 and J usage is TRBJ1-5; D is unresolved. The CDR3 is 14 residues long. Looked up from germline, CDR1 is LNHDA and CDR2 is SQIVND (reference sequence). V lost 3 bases, J lost 4 bases, and 10 bases lay in between. The CDR3 reads CASSITSGNQPQHF. Here the CDR3 DNA reads TGTGCCAGTAGTATCACGAGTGGTAATCAGCCCCAGCATTTT.

The gene calls are TRBV5-6 and TRBJ1-5; D uncertain. The CDR3 length is 14 residues. Per germline, CDR1 SGHDT and CDR2 YYEEEE. Trimming left V 1 base short and J 6 bases short, with 11 bases between. The CDR3 DNA is TGTGCCAGCAGCTTGAGCAGCCCGGGTCAGCCCCAGCATTTT. Translation: CASSLSSPGQPQHF.

The V call is TRBV6-5, the J call TRBJ2-1; D might be TRBD1 (6 bases). CDR1 MNHEY and CDR2 SVGAGI come from the germline V gene. This CDR3 has 13 residues. The V end was cut by 4 bases, the J end by 5 bases, with 9 bases between. CDR3 nucleotide sequence: TGTGCCAGCAGTTTCGGACAGAACAATGAGCAGTTCTTC. Translated: CASSFGQNNEQFF.

This clone was recorded only once. The chain is built from TRBV5-6 and TRBJ1-5, with 8 nucleotides matching TRBD1. The V and J ends lost 1 base and 0 bases, in that order; junction bases with no gene match: 9. The germline V gene encodes CDR1 SGHDT and CDR2 YYEEEE. CDR3 size: 18 residues. The CDR3 spells CASSLTFGTGVSNQPQHF. The CDR3 nucleotides read TGTGCCAGCAGCTTGACGTTCGGGACAGGAGTTAGCAATCAGCCCCAGCATTTT.

CDR3 sequence (DNA): TGCGCCAGCAGCCCTTCGGGGGGCTATGGCTACACCTTC. This gives the protein CASSPSGGYGYTF. This rearrangement joins TRBV5-1 to TRBJ1-2; D perhaps matches TRBD1 (5 bases). CDR1 is SGHRS and CDR2 is YFSETQ in the germline V gene. The V end was cut by 4 bases, the J end by 4 bases, with 11 bases between. The CDR3 consists of 13 residues.

The genes are TRBV30 and TRBJ2-5, with TRBD1 as a possible D gene (5 bases). Germline-derived CDR1 and CDR2 are GTSNPN and SVGIG (reference sequence). V was cut by 7 bases and J by 4 bases, with 22 bases left in between. CDR3 length: 15 amino acids. CDR3 in DNA: TGTGCCTCCGGAGAAGACAGCCGGTCGAGAGAGACCCAGTACTTC. It translates to CASGEDSRSRETQYF.

The chain employs TRBV7-3 and TRBJ2-1; TRBD2 aligns across 7 bases. Germline V gives CDR1 SGHTA, CDR2 FQGTGA. The trim removed 1 base at V and 0 bases at J, leaving 3 bases unmatched. This CDR3 is 16 amino acids long. As DNA, the CDR3 is TGTGCCAGCAGCTTAAAGCGGGGAAGCTCCTACAATGAGCAGTTCTTC. Amino acid sequence: CASSLKRGSSYNEQFF.

The chain is built from TRBV13 and TRBJ2-7; tentative D call: TRBD2 (6 bases). V lost 5 bases and J lost 4, with 18 bases in between. The CDR3 spans 15 residues. Germline values: CDR1 PRHDT, CDR2 FYEKMQ (reference sequence). The DNA of the CDR3 is TGTGCCAGCAGCACCTGGGGCTCGGCGGGGTACGAGCAGTACTTC. Translating it yields CASSTWGSAGYEQYF.

The chain joins TRBV5-1 to TRBJ1-1; D ambiguous. Looked up from germline, CDR1 is SGHRS and CDR2 is YFSETQ. The CDR3 has 15 residues. V gave up 2 bases and J gave up 3 bases, with 14 bases separating them. CDR3 sequence (DNA): TGCGCCAGCAGCTTCAATTCGGGAGGAGACACTGAAGCTTTCTTT. Protein sequence: CASSFNSGGDTEAFF.

This chain uses TRBV28 with TRBJ1-1; 7 nucleotides match TRBD1. Trimming cost V 10 bases and J 5 bases; bases outside gene matches: 16. CDR3 length equals 15 residues. CDR1 is MDHEN, CDR2 SYDVKM, per germline. CDR3 protein: CAIPSGGSGGTEAFF. The CDR3 nucleotides are TGTGCCATCCCCTCAGGGGGGTCAGGAGGGACTGAAGCTTTCTTT.

This chain uses TRBV5-1 with TRBJ2-7; 8 bases align to TRBD2. Germline trimming cut 0 bases from V and 2 bases from J; bases unmatched to any gene: 7. CDR3 length equals 16 residues. Germline V gene sequence: CDR1 SGHRS, CDR2 YFSETQ. The CDR3 DNA sequence: TGCGCCAGCAGCTTGGAGTTAGCGGGGCGTACCTACGAGCAGTACTTC. This translates into CASSLELAGRTYEQYF.

The rearrangement links TRBV30 to TRBJ1-1, with D unresolved. The ends were cut back, 3 bases at V and 0 bases at J, with 14 bases in the middle. This CDR3 region has 15 residues. Germline CDR1 and CDR2: GTSNPN and SVGIG (reference sequence). Here the CDR3 reads CAWRGRGGMNTEAFF. CDR3 bases: TGTGCCTGGAGAGGGCGGGGAGGCATGAACACTGAAGCTTTCTTT.

V gene TRBV12-3 or TRBV12-4 combines with J gene TRBJ1-1; D unresolved. The CDR3 totals 11 residues. V shed 3 bases and J shed 2 bases, with 1 base lying between them. The CDR3 region has the DNA TGTGCCAGCAGTTTCAACACTGAAGCTTTCTTT. As protein: CASSFNTEAFF.